This entry is about one TCR beta chain. The table came from immunoSEQ multiplex PCR; TCRdb's copy has only in-frame clones and leaves some out. In the table there are 550,000 to 800,000 clones, approximately 83% of which are singletons. The data are from a study of shared T cell receptors in the human thymus. J lost 8 bases, V lost 6 bases, and 9 bases had no gene match. CDR1 is MNHNS, CDR2 SASEGT, per germline. The CDR3 is 14 amino acids. The same data also went into a second study, on human thymus T cells. From that second work: Donor material was obtained from healthy Finnish infants undergoing corrective surgery for congenital heart defects. Thymus tissue was removed during corrective cardiac surgery. Overlap was high between thymic repertoires from unrelated individuals, as reported in related research.

This TCR derives from a girl in the first two years of life with a congenital heart defect. This rearrangement joins TRBV6-1 to TRBJ1-4, with 7 positions matching TRBD1. The sample consisted of thymocytes. The CDR3 here is CASRRTGSWEKLFF. CDR3 coding DNA: TGTGCCAGCAGAAGGACAGGCTCATGGGAAAAACTGTTTTTT.